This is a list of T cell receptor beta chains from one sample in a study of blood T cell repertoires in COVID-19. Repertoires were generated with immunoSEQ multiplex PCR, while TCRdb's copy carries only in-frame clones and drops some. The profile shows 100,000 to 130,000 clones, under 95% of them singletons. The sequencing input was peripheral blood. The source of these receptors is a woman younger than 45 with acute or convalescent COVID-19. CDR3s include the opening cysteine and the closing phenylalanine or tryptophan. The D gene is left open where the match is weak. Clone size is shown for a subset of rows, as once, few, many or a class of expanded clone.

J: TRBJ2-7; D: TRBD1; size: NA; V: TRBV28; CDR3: CASSLRGQMTYEQYF; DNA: TGTGCCAGCAGTCTTAGGGGACAGATGACCTACGAGCAGTACTTC
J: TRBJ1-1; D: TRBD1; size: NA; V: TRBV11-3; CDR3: CASSSVYGTGGNRLTEAFF; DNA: TGTGCCAGCAGCTCAGTCTACGGGACAGGGGGAAATCGGCTTACTGAAGCTTTCTTT
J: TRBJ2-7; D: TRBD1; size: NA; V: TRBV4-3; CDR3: CASSQAPQGYYSYEQYF; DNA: TGCGCCAGCAGCCAAGCCCCACAGGGGTACTACTCCTACGAGCAGTACTTC
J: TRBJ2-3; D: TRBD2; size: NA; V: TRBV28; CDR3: CASSLTGTSGSRFPYF; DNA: TGTGCCAGCAGTCTCACCGGGACTAGCGGGAGTCGGTTCCCGTATTTT
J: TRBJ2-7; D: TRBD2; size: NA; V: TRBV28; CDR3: CASIEASGRGYEQYF; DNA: TGTGCCAGCATCGAGGCTAGCGGGAGAGGATACGAGCAGTACTTC
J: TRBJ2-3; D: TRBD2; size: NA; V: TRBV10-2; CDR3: CASRIGTRRSDTQYF; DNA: TGCGCCAGCAGGATAGGGACTAGGAGATCAGATACGCAGTATTTT
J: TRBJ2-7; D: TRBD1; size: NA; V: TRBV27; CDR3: CASRARSGTGGYEQYF; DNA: TGTGCCAGCAGGGCCCGTTCCGGGACAGGGGGGTACGAGCAGTACTTC
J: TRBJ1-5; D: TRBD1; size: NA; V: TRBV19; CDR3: CASSVDRASNQPQHF; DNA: TGTGCCAGTAGTGTCGACAGGGCGAGCAATCAGCCCCAGCATTTT
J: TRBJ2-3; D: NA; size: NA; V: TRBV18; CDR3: CASSPLGPVYSDTQYF; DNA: TGTGCCAGCTCACCACTCGGTCCGGTTTATTCAGATACGCAGTATTTT
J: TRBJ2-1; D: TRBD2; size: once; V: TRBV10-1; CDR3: CASSESGGAGANEQFF; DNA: TGCGCCAGCAGTGAGTCTGGAGGAGCGGGGGCCAATGAGCAGTTCTTC
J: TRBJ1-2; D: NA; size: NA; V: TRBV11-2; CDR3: CASSPLSGATAYTF; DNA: TGTGCCAGCAGCCCCCTGTCAGGGGCAACGGCCTACACCTTC
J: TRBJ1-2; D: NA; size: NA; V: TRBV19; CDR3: CASSLTDNYGYTF; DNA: TGTGCCAGTAGTCTTACTGATAACTATGGCTACACCTTC
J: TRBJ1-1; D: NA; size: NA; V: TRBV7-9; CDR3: CASMDSENTEAFF; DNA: TGTGCCAGTATGGACAGCGAGAACACTGAAGCTTTCTTT
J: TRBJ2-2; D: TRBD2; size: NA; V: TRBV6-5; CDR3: CASSYQAGGRARELFF; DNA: TGTGCCAGCAGCTACCAAGCGGGCGGGAGGGCACGGGAGCTGTTTTTT
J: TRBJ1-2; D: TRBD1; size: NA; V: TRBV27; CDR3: CASSPKGRGPLDYGYTF; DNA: TGTGCCAGCAGTCCAAAGGGTAGGGGGCCTCTAGACTATGGCTACACCTTC
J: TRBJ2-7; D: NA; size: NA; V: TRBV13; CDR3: CASSSRQLYPYEQYF; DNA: TGTGCCAGCAGCTCCAGACAGCTCTATCCCTACGAGCAGTACTTC
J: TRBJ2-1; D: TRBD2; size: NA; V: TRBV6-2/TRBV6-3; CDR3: CASSLGLARGGEQFF; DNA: TGTGCCAGCAGTTTAGGACTAGCGAGAGGTGGTGAGCAGTTCTTC
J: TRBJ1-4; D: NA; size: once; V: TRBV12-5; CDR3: CASGFLNGAARNEKLFF; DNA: TGTGCTAGTGGTTTTCTCAATGGGGCCGCTCGTAATGAAAAACTGTTTTTT
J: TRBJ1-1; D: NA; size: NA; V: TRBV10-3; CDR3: CATRGGGNTEAFF; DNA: TGTGCCACCAGGGGAGGGGGGAACACTGAAGCTTTCTTT
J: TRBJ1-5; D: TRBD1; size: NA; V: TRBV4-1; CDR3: CASSVQGANQPQHF; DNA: TGCGCCAGCAGCGTCCAGGGGGCGAATCAGCCCCAGCATTTT
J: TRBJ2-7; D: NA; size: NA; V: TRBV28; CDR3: CASSLGGLGVYEQYF; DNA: TGTGCCAGCAGTTTAGGTGGGCTAGGGGTCTACGAGCAGTACTTC
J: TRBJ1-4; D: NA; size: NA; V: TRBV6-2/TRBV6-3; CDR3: CASSDWTGEGGKLFF; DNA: TGTGCCAGCAGCGATTGGACCGGCGAAGGAGGGAAACTGTTTTTT
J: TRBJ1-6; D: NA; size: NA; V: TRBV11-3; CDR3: CASSSSGYGGRTANSPLHF; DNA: TGTGCCAGCAGCTCCTCCGGTTACGGCGGGCGGACAGCGAATTCACCCCTCCACTTT